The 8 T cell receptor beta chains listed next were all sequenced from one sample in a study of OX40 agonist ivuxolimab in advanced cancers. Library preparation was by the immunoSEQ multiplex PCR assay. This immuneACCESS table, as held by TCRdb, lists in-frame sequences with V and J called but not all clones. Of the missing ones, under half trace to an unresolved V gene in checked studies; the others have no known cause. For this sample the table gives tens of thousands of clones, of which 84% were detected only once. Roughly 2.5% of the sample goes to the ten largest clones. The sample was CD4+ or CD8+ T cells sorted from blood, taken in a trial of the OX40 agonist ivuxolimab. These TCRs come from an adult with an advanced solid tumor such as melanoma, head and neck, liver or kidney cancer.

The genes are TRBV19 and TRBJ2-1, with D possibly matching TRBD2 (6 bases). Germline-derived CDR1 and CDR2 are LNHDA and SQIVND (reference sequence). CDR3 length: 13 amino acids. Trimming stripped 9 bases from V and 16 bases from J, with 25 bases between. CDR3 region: CASKGQKAGTDFF. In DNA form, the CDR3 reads TGTGCCAGCAAAGGTCAAAAGGCGGGGACGGATTTCTTC.

The CDR3 loop is CASSNLLGGGETQYF. The CDR3 DNA sequence: TGTGCCAGCAGCAACCTCCTCGGGGGGGGAGAGACCCAGTACTTC. The V and J genes are TRBV7-7 and TRBJ2-5, with 8 bases matching TRBD2. J gave up 4 bases and V 5 bases, and 9 bases lay outside the gene matches. The germline V gene encodes CDR1 SSHAT and CDR2 FNYEAQ (reference sequence). CDR3 size: 15 residues.

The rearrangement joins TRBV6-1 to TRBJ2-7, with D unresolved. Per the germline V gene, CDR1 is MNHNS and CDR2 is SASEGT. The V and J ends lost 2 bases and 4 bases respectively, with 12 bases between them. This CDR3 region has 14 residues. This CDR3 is CASSEPTAGYEQYV. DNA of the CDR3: TGTGCCAGCAGTGAACCCACCGCCGGATACGAGCAGTACGTC.

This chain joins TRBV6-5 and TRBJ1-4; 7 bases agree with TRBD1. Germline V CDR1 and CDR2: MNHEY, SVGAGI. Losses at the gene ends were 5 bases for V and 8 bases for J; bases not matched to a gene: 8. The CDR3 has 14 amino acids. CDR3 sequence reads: CASSPTGLGEKLFF. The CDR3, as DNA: TGTGCCAGCAGTCCGACAGGGCTCGGCGAAAAACTGTTTTTT.

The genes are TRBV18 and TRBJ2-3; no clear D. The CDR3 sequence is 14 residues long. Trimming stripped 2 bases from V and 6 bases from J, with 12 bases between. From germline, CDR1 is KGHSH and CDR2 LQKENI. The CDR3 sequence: CASSPENLRDTQYF. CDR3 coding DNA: TGTGCCAGCTCACCAGAAAATCTCAGGGATACGCAGTATTTT.

CDR3 nucleotides: TGTGCCAGCAGCTTATTGACAGCAGGAAACACCATATATTTT. Its protein product is CASSLLTAGNTIYF. V usage is TRBV7-2 and J usage is TRBJ1-3; maybe TRBD1 (5 bases). Deletions cut 2 bases from V and 4 bases from J, with 9 bases between. CDR3 length: 14 residues. The germline V gene encodes CDR1 SGHTA and CDR2 FQGNSA.

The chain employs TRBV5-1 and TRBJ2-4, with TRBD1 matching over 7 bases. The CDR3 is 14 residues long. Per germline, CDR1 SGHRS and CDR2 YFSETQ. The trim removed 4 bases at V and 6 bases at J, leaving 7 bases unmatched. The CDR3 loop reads CASSPTGALNIQYF. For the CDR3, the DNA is TGCGCCAGCAGCCCCACAGGGGCCCTAAACATTCAGTACTTC.

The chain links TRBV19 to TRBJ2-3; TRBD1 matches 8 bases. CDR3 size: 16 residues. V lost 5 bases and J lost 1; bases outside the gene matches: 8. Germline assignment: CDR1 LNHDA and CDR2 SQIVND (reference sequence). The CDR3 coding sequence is TGTGCCAGTAGTCCACTGAAACAGGGGGGCACAGATACGCAGTATTTT. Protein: CASSPLKQGGTDTQYF.